Below, 20 T cell receptor beta chains from the same sample are listed, as sequenced in a study of blood T cells in healthy people across ages. Alongside a J-beta primer mix, a sample-barcoded 5' primer served in a second PCR lasting about 7 to 11 cycles. TCRdb redid the calling of the 5' RACE reads with MiXCR, one entry per CDR3 protein. The data hold about a million distinct CDR3 sequences, with 45% to 60% observed a single time. The sequencing sample was made of blood. The receptor set was obtained from a woman aged 55-69 years in good health.

This clonotype was counted between two and nine times. The chain carries TRBV2 and TRBJ2-7; D possibly uses TRBD1 or TRBD2 (6 bases each). The germline gives CDR1 SNHLY, CDR2 FYNNEI. The length of the CDR3 is 14 residues. Trimming left V 4 bases short and J 6 bases short, with 16 bases between. The CDR3 sequence: CASSGWGARAEQYF. The CDR3 coding sequence is TGTGCCAGCAGTGGGTGGGGGGCCAGAGCCGAGCAGTACTTC. Full variable domain (remainder filled in from reference TRBV2 and TRBJ2-7): EPEVTQTPSHQVTQMGQEVILRCVPISNHLYFYWYRQILGQKVEFLVSFYNNEISEKSEIFDDQFSVERPDGSNFTLKIRSTKLEDSAMYFCASSGWGARAEQYFGPGTRLTVT.

The V call is TRBV7-7, the J call TRBJ2-3, with 8 positions matching TRBD1. Germline values: CDR1 SSHAT, CDR2 FNYEAQ (reference sequence). This CDR3 is built from 14 residues. The trim removed 3 bases at V and 5 bases at J, leaving 4 bases unmatched. CDR3 in DNA: TGTGCCAGCAGCTTGGACAGGGATAGAGATACGCAGTATTTT. It yields the protein CASSLDRDRDTQYF.

The chain uses TRBV7-2 and TRBJ2-3; 8 nucleotides agree with TRBD2. The CDR3 has 14 residues. Germline CDR1 is SGHTA and CDR2 is FQGNSA. The V gene end was trimmed by 6 bases and the J gene end by 4 bases; junction bases not matched to a gene: 6. This CDR3 is CASRGSGNADTQYF. The CDR3, as DNA: TGTGCCAGCAGAGGTAGCGGGAATGCAGATACGCAGTATTTT.

The chain combines TRBV20-1 with TRBJ2-5; D remains ambiguous. The end of the DNA aligns better with TRBJ2-7, so the J call may be wrong. The V gene's germline CDR1 is DFQATT and CDR2 SNEGSKA (reference sequence). CDR3 size: 13 residues. CDR3 in amino acids: CSARRRSPDEQYF. The DNA of the CDR3 is TGCAGTGCTAGGCGAAGGTCCCCGGACGAGCAGTACTTC.

The J gene is TRBJ2-7, the V gene TRBV20-1, with unresolved D. V lost 6 bases and J 3 bases, leaving 15 bases between the germline ends. The CDR3 totals 13 residues. From germline, CDR1 is DFQATT and CDR2 SNEGSKA (reference sequence). CDR3 amino acids: CSATGVSSYEQYF. CDR3 DNA sequence: TGCAGTGCCACCGGTGTGAGCAGCTACGAGCAGTACTTC.

The chain is built from TRBV27 and TRBJ2-7; 8 bases line up with TRBD1. Germline CDR1 MNHEY, CDR2 SMNVEV (reference sequence). Germline trimming cut 6 bases from V and 2 bases from J; bases unmatched to any gene: 6. The CDR3 totals 14 residues. In nucleotides, the CDR3 is TGTGCCAGCAGCACAGGGGGACCCGCCTACGAGCAGTACTTC. Protein product: CASSTGGPAYEQYF.

In its sample, this clonotype was seen a few times. This sequence joins TRBV12-3 or TRBV12-4 and TRBJ2-7; no reliable D call. The CDR3 loop spans 12 amino acids. The V and J ends lost 4 bases and 3 bases respectively, with 7 bases between them. CDR3 in DNA: TGTGCCAGCAGTTGGTACAGCTACGAGCAGTACTTC. Protein sequence: CASSWYSYEQYF.

The CDR3 nucleotides read TGTGCCAGCTCACCTTTCGCTCAGGGGAGCAATCAGCCCCAGCATTTT. Protein product: CASSPFAQGSNQPQHF. The V call is TRBV18, the J call TRBJ1-5, with a weak D call TRBD1 (6 bases). This CDR3 contains 16 residues. The germline V gene has CDR1 KGHSH and CDR2 LQKENI. The V end was cut by 3 bases, the J end by 1 base, with 13 bases between.

As to this clonotype: A much larger clone lies one base from this, so it may be a read error. The rearrangement uses TRBV15 and TRBJ2-6; the D is unclear. The V gene's germline CDR1 is LNHNV and CDR2 YYDKDF (reference sequence). The length of the CDR3 is 16 residues. The CDR3 here is CTTSRGSDSGANVLTF. CDR3 nucleotide sequence: TGTACCACCAGCAGAGGTTCCGACTCTGGGGCCAACGTCCTGACTTTC.

This clonotype has a handful of counts. The chain combines TRBV7-2 with TRBJ2-3, with D possibly being TRBD1 (6 bases). Germline CDR1 is SGHTA and CDR2 is FQGNSA. This CDR3 has 14 amino acids. Deletions cut 10 bases from V and 2 bases from J, with 16 bases between. The DNA of the CDR3 is TGTGCCATCTCCGACAGGTTCCCCACAGATACGCAGTATTTT. Amino acid sequence: CAISDRFPTDTQYF.

The chain couples TRBV11-2 to TRBJ2-5, with a weak D call TRBD1 (6 bases). Matching the DNA end better, TRBJ2-7 makes the J call doubtful. Looked up from germline, CDR1 is SGHAT and CDR2 is FQNNGV. CDR3 length: 14 residues. CDR3 sequence: CASSPNRALHEQYF. The CDR3 DNA reads TGTGCCAGCAGCCCAAACAGGGCCCTCCACGAGCAGTACTTC.

V gene TRBV20-1 combines with J gene TRBJ2-4; tentative D call: TRBD2 (6 bases). The length of the CDR3 is 12 residues. In germline, CDR1 is DFQATT, CDR2 SNEGSKA (reference sequence). V was shortened by 5 bases and J by 8 bases, with 13 bases between the two germline ends. The CDR3, as DNA: TGCAGTGCTGCCGGGACGGGGGACATTCAGTACTTC. It specifies CSAAGTGDIQYF.

This rearrangement joins TRBV3-1 to TRBJ2-2, with D unresolved. Trimming took 0 bases from V and 6 from J, leaving 5 bases between them. Germline CDR1 LGHDT, CDR2 YNNKEL (reference sequence). This CDR3 is built from 13 residues. The CDR3 DNA reads TGTGCCAGCAGCCAAGATCGTTCCGGGGAGCTGTTTTTT. Its translation is CASSQDRSGELFF. Full variable domain (outside the CDR3, taken from reference TRBV3-1 and TRBJ2-2): DTAVSQTPKYLVTQMGNDKSIKCEQNLGHDTMYWYKQDSKKFLKIMFSYNNKELIINETVPNRFSPKSPDKAHLNLHINSLELGDSAVYFCASSQDRSGELFFGEGSRLTVL.

This sequence joins TRBV4-1 and TRBJ2-3, with 9 bases aligning to TRBD1. This CDR3 is built from 16 residues. Germline trimming cut 0 bases from V and 4 bases from J; bases unmatched to any gene: 5. Germline V lookup: CDR1 MGHRA, CDR2 YSYEKL. Here the CDR3 DNA reads TGCGCCAGCAGCCAAGATTGGGACAGGGACGCAGATACGCAGTATTTT. Its protein product is CASSQDWDRDADTQYF.

The chain uses TRBV12-3 or TRBV12-4 and TRBJ2-7, with TRBD1 matching over 10 bases. The CDR3 runs to 14 residues. V was clipped by 6 bases and J by 7 bases; unmatched bases: 9. The CDR3 loop reads CASSRTGGREEQYF. As DNA, the CDR3 is TGTGCCAGCAGCCGGACAGGGGGAAGAGAAGAGCAGTACTTC.

This clonotype showed up just once. This chain links TRBV4-2 with TRBJ2-4; 10 positions agree with TRBD1. The DNA end lines up better with TRBJ2-7; the J call may be wrong. The CDR3 length is 16 residues. Germline CDR1 is LGHNA and CDR2 is YNFKEQ. This chain's CDR3 is CASSQLPGQGNYEQYF. DNA for the CDR3: TGTGCCAGCAGCCAATTACCGGGACAGGGGAATTACGAGCAGTACTTC.

This chain links TRBV7-6 with TRBJ2-3, with TRBD1 as a possible D gene (7 bases). Germline V gene lookup returns CDR1 SGHVS and CDR2 FNYEAQ. The V end lost 4 bases, the J end lost 2 bases, and 19 bases lay between the germline ends. This CDR3 region has 17 residues. CDR3 DNA sequence: TGTGCCAGCAGCTCCAGACAGGGAGGTCTGTCCACAGATACGCAGTATTTT. It specifies CASSSRQGGLSTDTQYF.

The chain recombines TRBV7-3 with TRBJ2-4, with a weak D call TRBD2 (6 bases). The end of the DNA aligns better with TRBJ2-7, so the J call may be wrong. CDR3 length: 13 residues. Germline V gives CDR1 SGHTA, CDR2 FQGTGA. The CDR3 region has the DNA TGTGCCAGCAGCCGGGGGTTTGGCTACGAGCAGTACTTC. Translated: CASSRGFGYEQYF.

This clonotype has only one observation. One end of the junction does not line up with germline, which may come from a read error. The chain combines TRBV7-9 with TRBJ2-7; 8 bases match TRBD2. Germline assignment: CDR1 SEHNR and CDR2 FQNEAQ (reference sequence). This CDR3 comprises 17 residues. The CDR3 region has the DNA TGTGCCAGCAGCTTGCGACAGCCGGGACTAGATCTCTTCGAGCAGCACTTC. Its protein product is CASSLRQPGLDLFEQHF.

This clonotype occurred a few times. The CDR3 DNA is TGTGCCAGCAGCTTAGAGGCTAGCGGGGGATACGAGCAGTACTTC. Encoded protein: CASSLEASGGYEQYF. V usage is TRBV7-8 and J usage is TRBJ2-7; 10 bases match TRBD2. The length of the CDR3 is 15 residues. CDR1 and CDR2 from the germline V gene are SGHVS and FQNEAQ. With V trimmed by 1 base and J by 4 bases, 4 bases remained unmatched.